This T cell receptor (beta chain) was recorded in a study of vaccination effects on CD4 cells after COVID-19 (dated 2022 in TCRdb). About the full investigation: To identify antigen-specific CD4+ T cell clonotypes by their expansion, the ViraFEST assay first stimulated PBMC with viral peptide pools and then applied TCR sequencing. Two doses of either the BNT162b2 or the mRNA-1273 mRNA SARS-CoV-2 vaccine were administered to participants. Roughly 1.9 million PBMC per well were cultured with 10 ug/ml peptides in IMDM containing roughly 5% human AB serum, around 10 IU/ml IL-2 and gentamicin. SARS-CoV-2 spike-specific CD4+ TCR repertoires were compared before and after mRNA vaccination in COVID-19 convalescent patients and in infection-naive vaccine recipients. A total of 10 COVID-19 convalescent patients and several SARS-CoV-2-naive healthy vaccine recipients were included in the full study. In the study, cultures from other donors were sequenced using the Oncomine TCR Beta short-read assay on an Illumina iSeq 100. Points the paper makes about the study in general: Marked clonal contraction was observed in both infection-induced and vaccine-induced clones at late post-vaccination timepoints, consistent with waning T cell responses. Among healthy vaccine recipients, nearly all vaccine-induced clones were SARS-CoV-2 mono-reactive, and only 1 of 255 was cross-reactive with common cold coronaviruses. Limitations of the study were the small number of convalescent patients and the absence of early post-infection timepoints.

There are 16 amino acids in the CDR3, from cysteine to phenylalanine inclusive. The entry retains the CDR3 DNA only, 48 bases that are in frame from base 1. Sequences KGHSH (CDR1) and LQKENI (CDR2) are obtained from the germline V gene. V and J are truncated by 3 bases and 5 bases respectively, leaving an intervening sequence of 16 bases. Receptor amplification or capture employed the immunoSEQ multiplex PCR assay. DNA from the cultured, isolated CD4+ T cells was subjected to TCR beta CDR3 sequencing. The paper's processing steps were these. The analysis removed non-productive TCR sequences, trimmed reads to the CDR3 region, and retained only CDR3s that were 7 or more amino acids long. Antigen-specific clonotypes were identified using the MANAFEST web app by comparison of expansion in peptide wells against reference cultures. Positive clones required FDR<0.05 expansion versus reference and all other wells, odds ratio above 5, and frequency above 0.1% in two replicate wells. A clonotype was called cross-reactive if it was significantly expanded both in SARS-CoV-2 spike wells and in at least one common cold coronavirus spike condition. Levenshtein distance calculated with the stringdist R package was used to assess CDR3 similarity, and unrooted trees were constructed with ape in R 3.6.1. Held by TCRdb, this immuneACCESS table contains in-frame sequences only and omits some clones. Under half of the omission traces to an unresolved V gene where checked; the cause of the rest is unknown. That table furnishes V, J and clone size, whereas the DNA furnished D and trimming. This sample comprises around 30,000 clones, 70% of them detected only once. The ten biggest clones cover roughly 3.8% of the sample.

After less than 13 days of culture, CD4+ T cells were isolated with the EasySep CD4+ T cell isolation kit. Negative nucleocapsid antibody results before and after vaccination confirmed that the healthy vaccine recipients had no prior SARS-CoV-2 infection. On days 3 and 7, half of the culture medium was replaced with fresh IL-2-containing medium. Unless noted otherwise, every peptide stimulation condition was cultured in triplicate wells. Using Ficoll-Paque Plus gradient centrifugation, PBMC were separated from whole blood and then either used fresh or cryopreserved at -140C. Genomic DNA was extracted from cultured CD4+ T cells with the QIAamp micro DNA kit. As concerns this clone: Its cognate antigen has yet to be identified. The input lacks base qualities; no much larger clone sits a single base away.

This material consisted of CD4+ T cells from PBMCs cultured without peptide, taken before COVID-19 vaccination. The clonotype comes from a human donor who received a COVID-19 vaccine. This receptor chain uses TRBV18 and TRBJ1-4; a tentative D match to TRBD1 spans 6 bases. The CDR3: CASSPPSTGSNEKLFF. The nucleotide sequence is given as TGTGCCAGCTCACCTCCTTCGACAGGTTCAAATGAAAAACTGTTTTTT.